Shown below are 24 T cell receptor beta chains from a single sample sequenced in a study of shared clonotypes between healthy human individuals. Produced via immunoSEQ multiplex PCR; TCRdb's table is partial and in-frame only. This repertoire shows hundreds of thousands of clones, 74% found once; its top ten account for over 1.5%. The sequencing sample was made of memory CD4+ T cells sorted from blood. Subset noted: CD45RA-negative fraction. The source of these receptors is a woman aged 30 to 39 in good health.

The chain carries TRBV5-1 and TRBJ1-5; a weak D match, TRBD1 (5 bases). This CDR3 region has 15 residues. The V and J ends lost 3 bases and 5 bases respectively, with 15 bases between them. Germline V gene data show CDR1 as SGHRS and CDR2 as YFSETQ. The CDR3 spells CASSSNGGMDQPQHF. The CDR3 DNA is TGCGCCAGCAGCTCTAACGGGGGGATGGATCAGCCCCAGCATTTT.

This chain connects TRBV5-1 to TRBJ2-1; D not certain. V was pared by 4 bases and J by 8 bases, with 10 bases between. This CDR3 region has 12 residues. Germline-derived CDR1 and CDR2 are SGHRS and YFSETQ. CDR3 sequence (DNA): TGCGCCAGCAGCCTACTCTTTGATGAGCAGTTCTTC. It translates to CASSLLFDEQFF.

The CDR3 is CASSIHLMNTEAFF. CDR3 coding DNA: TGTGCCAGTAGTATACATCTCATGAACACTGAAGCTTTCTTT. The V gene is TRBV19, the J gene TRBJ1-1; D is uncertain. The CDR3 covers 14 residues. Germline V gives CDR1 LNHDA, CDR2 SQIVND (reference sequence). The V end was cut by 2 bases, the J end by 0 bases, with 7 bases between.

CDR3: CASSSHGEKLRGQYF. CDR3 bases: TGTGCCAGCAGTTCTCATGGGGAGAAATTACGAGGGCAGTACTTC. The V call is TRBV28, the J call TRBJ2-7; the D gene is possibly TRBD2 (5 bases). In germline, CDR1 is MDHEN, CDR2 SYDVKM. CDR3 length: 15 amino acids. Trimming cost V 4 bases and J 9 bases, with 22 bases left between them.

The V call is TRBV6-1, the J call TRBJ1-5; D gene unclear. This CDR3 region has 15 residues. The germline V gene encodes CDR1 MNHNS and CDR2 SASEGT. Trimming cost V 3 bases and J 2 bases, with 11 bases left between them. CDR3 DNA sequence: TGTGCCAGCAGTGAGTTTATGGGTGGCAATCAGCCCCAGCATTTT. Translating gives CASSEFMGGNQPQHF.

CDR3 amino acids: CASSPGGRLNQPQHF. The CDR3 DNA sequence: TGTGCCAGCAGCCCTGGCGGACGGCTCAATCAGCCCCAGCATTTT. J is TRBJ1-5 and V is TRBV7-2; D gene unclear. This CDR3 region has 15 residues. Germline lookup yields CDR1 SGHTA and CDR2 FQGNSA. V lost 5 bases and J lost 3, with 14 bases in between.

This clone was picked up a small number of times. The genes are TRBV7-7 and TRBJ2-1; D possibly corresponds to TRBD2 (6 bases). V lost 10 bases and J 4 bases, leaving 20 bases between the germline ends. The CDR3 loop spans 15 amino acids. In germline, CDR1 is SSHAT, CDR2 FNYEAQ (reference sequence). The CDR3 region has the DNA TGTGCCAAAACACCTTCTCGGGGGAGATACAATGAGCAGTTCTTC. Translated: CAKTPSRGRYNEQFF.

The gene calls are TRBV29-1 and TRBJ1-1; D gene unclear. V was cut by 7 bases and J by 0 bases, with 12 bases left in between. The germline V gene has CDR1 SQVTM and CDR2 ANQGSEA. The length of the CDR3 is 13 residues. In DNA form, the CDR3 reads TGCAGCGGCTACGTAAGCATGAACACTGAAGCTTTCTTT. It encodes CSGYVSMNTEAFF.

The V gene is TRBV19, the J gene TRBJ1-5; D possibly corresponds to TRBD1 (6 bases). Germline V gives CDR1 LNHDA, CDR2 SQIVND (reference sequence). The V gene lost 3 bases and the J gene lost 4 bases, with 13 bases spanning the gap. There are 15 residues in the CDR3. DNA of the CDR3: TGTGCCAGTAGTATTGCCGTACAGGGAAATCAGCCCCAGCATTTT. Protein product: CASSIAVQGNQPQHF.

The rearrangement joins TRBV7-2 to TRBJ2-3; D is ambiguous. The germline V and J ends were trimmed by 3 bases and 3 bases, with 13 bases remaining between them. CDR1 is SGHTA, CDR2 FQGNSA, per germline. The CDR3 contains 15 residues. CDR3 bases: TGTGCCAGCAGCTTGAATTACCTTGCGACAGATACGCAGTATTTT. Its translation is CASSLNYLATDTQYF.

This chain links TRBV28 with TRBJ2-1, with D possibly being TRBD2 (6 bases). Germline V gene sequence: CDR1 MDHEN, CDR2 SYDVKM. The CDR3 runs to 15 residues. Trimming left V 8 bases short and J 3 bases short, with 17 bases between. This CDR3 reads CASCRGIQNYNEQFF. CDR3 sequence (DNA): TGTGCCAGCTGTCGCGGGATACAGAACTACAATGAGCAGTTCTTC.

Here the CDR3 reads CASTKTIYTEAFF. DNA for the CDR3: TGTGCCAGTACCAAGACAATATACACTGAAGCTTTCTTT. The chain uses TRBV19 and TRBJ1-1; D is unresolved. Looked up from germline, CDR1 is LNHDA and CDR2 is SQIVND (reference sequence). Trimming pared 7 bases from V and 3 bases from J, leaving 12 bases between. The length of the CDR3 is 13 residues.

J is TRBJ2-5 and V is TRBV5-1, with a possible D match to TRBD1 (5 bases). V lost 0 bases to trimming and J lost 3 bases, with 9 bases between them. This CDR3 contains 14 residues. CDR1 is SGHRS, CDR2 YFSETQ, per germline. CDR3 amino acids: CASSLELGEETQYF. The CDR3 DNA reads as TGCGCCAGCAGCTTGGAATTAGGGGAAGAGACCCAGTACTTC.

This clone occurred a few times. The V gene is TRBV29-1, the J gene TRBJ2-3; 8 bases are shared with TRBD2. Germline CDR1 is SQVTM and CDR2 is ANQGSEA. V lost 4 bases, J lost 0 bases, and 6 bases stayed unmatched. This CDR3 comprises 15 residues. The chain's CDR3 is CSVVETSASTDTQYF. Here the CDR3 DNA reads TGCAGCGTTGTTGAGACTAGCGCTAGCACAGATACGCAGTATTTT.

The DNA of the CDR3 is TGTGCCTGGACTAGGGACAGCAATTTTCACTATGGCTACACCTTC. Amino acid sequence: CAWTRDSNFHYGYTF. The chain joins TRBV30 to TRBJ1-2; 7 nucleotides match TRBD1. Germline assignment: CDR1 GTSNPN and CDR2 SVGIG (reference sequence). The V and J ends lost 4 bases and 3 bases, in that order; junction bases with no gene match: 11. This CDR3 spans 15 amino acids.

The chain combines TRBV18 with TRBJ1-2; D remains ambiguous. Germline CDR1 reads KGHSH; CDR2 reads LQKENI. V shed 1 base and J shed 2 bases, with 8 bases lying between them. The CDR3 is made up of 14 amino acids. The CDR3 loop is CASSPQKDNYGYTF. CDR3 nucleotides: TGTGCCAGCTCACCACAAAAGGACAACTATGGCTACACCTTC. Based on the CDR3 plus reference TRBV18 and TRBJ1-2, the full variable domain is NAGVMQNPRHLVRRRGQEARLRCSPMKGHSHVYWYRQLPEEGLKFMVYLQKENIIDESGMPKERFSAEFPKEGPSILRIQQVVRGDSAAYFCASSPQKDNYGYTFGSGTRLTVV.

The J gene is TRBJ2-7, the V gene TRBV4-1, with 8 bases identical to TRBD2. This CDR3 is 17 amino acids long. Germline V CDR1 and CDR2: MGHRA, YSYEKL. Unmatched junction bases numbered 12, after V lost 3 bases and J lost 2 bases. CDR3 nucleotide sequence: TGCGCCAGCAGCCAGCGGACGGCCGGACTAGCAGCCTACGAGCAGTACTTC. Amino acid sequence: CASSQRTAGLAAYEQYF.

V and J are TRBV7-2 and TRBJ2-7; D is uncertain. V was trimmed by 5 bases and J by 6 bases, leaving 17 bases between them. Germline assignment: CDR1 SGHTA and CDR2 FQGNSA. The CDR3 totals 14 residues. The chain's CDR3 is CASSGSQVVGEQYF. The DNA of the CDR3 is TGTGCCAGCAGCGGCAGCCAGGTGGTCGGCGAGCAGTACTTC.

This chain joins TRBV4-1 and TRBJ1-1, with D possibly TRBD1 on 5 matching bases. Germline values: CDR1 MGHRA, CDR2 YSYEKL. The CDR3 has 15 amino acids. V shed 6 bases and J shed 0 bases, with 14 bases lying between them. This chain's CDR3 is CASRDPRQLNTEAFF. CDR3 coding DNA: TGCGCCAGCAGAGACCCTCGACAGCTGAACACTGAAGCTTTCTTT.

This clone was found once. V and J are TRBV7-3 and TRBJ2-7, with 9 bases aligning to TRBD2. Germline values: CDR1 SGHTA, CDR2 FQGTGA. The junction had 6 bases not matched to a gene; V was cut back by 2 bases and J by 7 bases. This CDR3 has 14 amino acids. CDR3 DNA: TGTGCCAGCAGCTTAGGAGCGGGAGGTGGAGAGCAGTACTTC. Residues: CASSLGAGGGEQYF.

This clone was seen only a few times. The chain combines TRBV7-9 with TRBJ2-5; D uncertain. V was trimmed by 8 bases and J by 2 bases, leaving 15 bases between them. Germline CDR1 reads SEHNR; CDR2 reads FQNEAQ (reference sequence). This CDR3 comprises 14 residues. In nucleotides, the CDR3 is TGTGCCAGCGGAAGCAGCGTATCACAAGAGACCCAGTACTTC. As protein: CASGSSVSQETQYF.

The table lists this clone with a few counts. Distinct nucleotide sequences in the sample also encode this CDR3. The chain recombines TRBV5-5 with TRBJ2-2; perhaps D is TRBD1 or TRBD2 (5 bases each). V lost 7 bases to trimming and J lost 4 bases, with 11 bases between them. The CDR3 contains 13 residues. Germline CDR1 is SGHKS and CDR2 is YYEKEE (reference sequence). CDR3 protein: CASSGTPTGELFF. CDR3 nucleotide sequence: TGTGCCAGCTCGGGGACCCCCACCGGGGAGCTGTTTTTT.

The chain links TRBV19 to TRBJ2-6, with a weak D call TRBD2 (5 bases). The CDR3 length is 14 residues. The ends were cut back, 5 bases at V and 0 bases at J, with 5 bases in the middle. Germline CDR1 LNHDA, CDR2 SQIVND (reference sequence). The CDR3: CASSDYSGANVLTF. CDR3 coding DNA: TGTGCCAGTAGTGACTACTCTGGGGCCAACGTCCTGACTTTC.

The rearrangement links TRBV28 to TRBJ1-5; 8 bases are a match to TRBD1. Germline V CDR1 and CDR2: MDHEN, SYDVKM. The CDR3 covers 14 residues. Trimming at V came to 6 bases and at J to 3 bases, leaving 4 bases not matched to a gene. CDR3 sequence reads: CASRRQGNNQPQHF. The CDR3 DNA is TGTGCCAGCAGAAGACAGGGGAACAATCAGCCCCAGCATTTT.